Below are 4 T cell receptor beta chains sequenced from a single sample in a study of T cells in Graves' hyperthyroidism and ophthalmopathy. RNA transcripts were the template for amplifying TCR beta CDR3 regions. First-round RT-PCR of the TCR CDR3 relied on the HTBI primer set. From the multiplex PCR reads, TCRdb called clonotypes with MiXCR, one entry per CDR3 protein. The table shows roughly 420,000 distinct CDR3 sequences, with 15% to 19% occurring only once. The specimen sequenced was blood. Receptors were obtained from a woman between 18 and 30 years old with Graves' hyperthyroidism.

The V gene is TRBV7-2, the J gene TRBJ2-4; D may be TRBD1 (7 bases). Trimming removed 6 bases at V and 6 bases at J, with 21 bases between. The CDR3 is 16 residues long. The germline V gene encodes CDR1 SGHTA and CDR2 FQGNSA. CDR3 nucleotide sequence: TGTGCCAGCAGTCCCCAGACAGGGAAGGGGGGAAACATTCAGTACTTC. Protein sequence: CASSPQTGKGGNIQYF.

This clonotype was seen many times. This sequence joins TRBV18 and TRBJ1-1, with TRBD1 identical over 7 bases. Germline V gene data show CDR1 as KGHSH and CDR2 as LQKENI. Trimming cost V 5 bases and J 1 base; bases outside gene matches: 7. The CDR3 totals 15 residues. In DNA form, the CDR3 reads TGTGCCAGCTCAGTCCCCGGGACAGCGAACACTGAAGCTTTCTTT. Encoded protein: CASSVPGTANTEAFF. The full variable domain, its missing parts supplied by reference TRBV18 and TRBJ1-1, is NAGVMQNPRHLVRRRGQEARLRCSPMKGHSHVYWYRQLPEEGLKFMVYLQKENIIDESGMPKERFSAEFPKEGPSILRIQQVVRGDSAAYFCASSVPGTANTEAFFGQGTRLTVV.

The CDR3 region has the DNA TGTGCCAGCAGCCGGGGGACAGGGTATTCACCCCTCCACTTT. Its translation: CASSRGTGYSPLHF. This chain joins TRBV12-3 or TRBV12-4 and TRBJ1-6; TRBD1 agrees at 9 bases. The CDR3 is made up of 14 amino acids. J lost 8 bases, V lost 6 bases, and 5 bases had no gene match.

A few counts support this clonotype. This CDR3 is CASSHRQGGYTF. CDR3 coding DNA: TGTGCCAGCAGCCACCGACAGGGTGGCTACACCTTC. The chain uses TRBV7-9 and TRBJ1-2, with TRBD1 matching over 7 bases. The CDR3 has 12 residues. Germline CDR1 SEHNR, CDR2 FQNEAQ (reference sequence). V lost 5 bases and J lost 7; bases outside the gene matches: 4. Full variable domain (remainder filled in from reference TRBV7-9 and TRBJ1-2): DTGVSQNPRHKITKRGQNVTFRCDPISEHNRLYWYRQTLGQGPEFLTYFQNEAQLEKSRLLSDRFSAERPKGSFSTLEIQRTEQGDSAMYLCASSHRQGGYTFGSGTRLTVV.